This record looks at one T cell receptor beta chain sequence and its context. What it binds is not known. Deep level was the assay's run setting. Genomic DNA (from each subset) was split evenly across several immunoSEQ plates. Each replicate PCR on the sorted subsets used 200 to 250 ng DNA (approximately 33,000 T cell genomes). Produced via immunoSEQ multiplex PCR; TCRdb's table is partial and in-frame only. The sample has some 2.1 million clones, over 85% seen once; the top ten hold 1.5% to 2%. The length of the CDR3 is 14 residues. V lost 4 bases, J lost 1 base, and 9 bases lay in between. CDR1 MDHEN and CDR2 SYDVKM come from the germline V gene. This sample is part of a study of shared clonotypes between healthy human individuals. Study-wide findings and caveats: Clonotype sharing across donors was expected to vary with sequencing depth.

Positively selected for CCR7, the CD45RO-negative cells used as naive CD8 cells excluded terminally differentiated effector memory CD45RA+ cells. The material sequenced was naive CD8+ T cells from PBMCs. This TCR was recovered from a man in his late teens or twenties in good health. Some clones in this sample may be carry-over from other donors' samples. The V gene is TRBV28, the J gene TRBJ2-3; maybe TRBD2 (5 bases). The CDR3 loop reads CASSSHGGTDTQYF. CDR3 in DNA: TGTGCCAGCAGTTCCCACGGGGGCACAGATACGCAGTATTTT.